The clone carrying this TCR beta chain was picked up many times. The CDR3 runs 13 residues. From germline, CDR1 is KGHSY and CDR2 FQNENV. The germline V and J ends were trimmed by 1 base and 8 bases, with 8 bases remaining between them. This sample's time point: newly diagnosed GD, antithyroid drugs for less than 3 months. The TCR library was made from RNA that had been extracted from PBMCs in TRIzol. The record originates from a study of regulatory T cells in long-lasting Graves disease. For TCR beta, libraries came from iRepertoire HTBI primers and Arm-PCR of CDR3 regions. TCRdb independently ran MiXCR on the multiplex PCR reads; one entry per CDR3 protein. Altogether 550,000 or so distinct CDR3 sequences are present, 12% being singletons, with the ten largest covering roughly 9.3%. These records were also assigned to another study, of T cells in Graves' hyperthyroidism and ophthalmopathy.

V is TRBV16 and J is TRBJ1-4, with D hard to call. Here the sequenced sample was peripheral blood mononuclear cells (PBMCs), taken at new diagnosis, from a patient treated with antithyroid drugs. The TCR originated in a woman aged 25 to 39 with Graves disease. The CDR3 protein is CASSQYGREKLFF. The CDR3, as DNA: TGTGCCAGCAGCCAATACGGGCGGGAAAAACTGTTTTTT.